Presented here are 17 T cell receptor beta chains from one specimen sequenced in a study of PD-1 blockade in classical Hodgkin lymphoma. Sequenced by immunoSEQ multiplex PCR; TCRdb stores in-frame clones only, minus some. The sample lists tens of thousands of clones, less than 75% occurring once. Following autologous stem cell transplantation, relapse occurred in every patient, and exposure to brentuximab vedotin varied. Sequences were derived from peripheral blood mononuclear cells (PBMCs), sampled before the second cycle of nivolumab. All receptors come from a human donor with classical Hodgkin lymphoma.

V usage is TRBV5-1 and J usage is TRBJ2-1; D assignment may be TRBD1 or TRBD2 (6 bases each). V lost 8 bases to trimming and J lost 5 bases, with 17 bases between them. The CDR3 contains 14 residues. Germline-derived CDR1 and CDR2 are SGHRS and YFSETQ. The CDR3 nucleotides read TGCGCCAGTTGTAAAACGGGGGCGAACAATGAGCAGTTCTTC. Translation gives CASCKTGANNEQFF.

The chain joins TRBV19 to TRBJ2-3; D gene uncertain. The V gene lost 6 bases and the J gene lost 2 bases, with 6 bases spanning the gap. CDR1 is LNHDA, CDR2 SQIVND, per germline (reference sequence). The CDR3 length is 12 residues. The CDR3 is CASSFITDTQYF. CDR3 nucleotides: TGTGCCAGTAGCTTTATCACAGATACGCAGTATTTT.

This clone was seen more than once but under ten times. The chain has TRBV6-5 and TRBJ2-5, with D maybe TRBD2 (6 bases). The CDR3 covers 13 residues. The germline V gene has CDR1 MNHEY and CDR2 SVGAGI. Trimming pared 7 bases from V and 7 bases from J, leaving 16 bases between. The CDR3 loop is CASKAGTVGTQYF. The DNA of the CDR3 is TGTGCCAGCAAAGCGGGTACGGTGGGGACCCAGTACTTC.

The V call is TRBV7-9, the J call TRBJ2-2; the D call may be TRBD1 or TRBD2 (5 bases each). Trimming removed 1 base at V and 5 bases at J, with 11 bases between. The CDR3 length is 15 residues. The germline gives CDR1 SEHNR, CDR2 FQNEAQ (reference sequence). This chain's CDR3 is CASSLGGTGTGELFF. The CDR3 DNA is TGTGCCAGCAGCTTAGGAGGGACGGGGACCGGGGAGCTGTTTTTT.

Remarks on this clone: Other nucleotide sequences from this sample produce the same CDR3. This sequence joins TRBV7-8 and TRBJ2-3; unclear D gene. Germline assignment: CDR1 SGHVS and CDR2 FQNEAQ. CDR3 length: 13 amino acids. V lost 3 bases and J 1 base, leaving 5 bases between the germline ends. This CDR3 is CASSFLRTDTQYF. The CDR3 region has the DNA TGTGCCAGCAGCTTTCTGCGCACAGATACGCAGTATTTT.

V is TRBV7-9 and J is TRBJ2-6, with 8 bases lining up with TRBD1. This CDR3 spans 17 amino acids. Trimming cost V 3 bases and J 0 bases; bases outside gene matches: 4. From germline, CDR1 is SEHNR and CDR2 FQNEAQ (reference sequence). The CDR3 DNA reads as TGTGCCAGCAGCTTCGACAGGGGACCCTCTGGGGCCAACGTCCTGACTTTC. As protein: CASSFDRGPSGANVLTF.

This clone was counted once. This chain links TRBV5-4 with TRBJ2-7; tentatively, D is TRBD1 (6 bases). The CDR3 totals 14 residues. The V gene lost 2 bases and the J gene lost 0 bases, with 9 bases spanning the gap. Germline V gene data show CDR1 as SGHNT and CDR2 as YYREEE (reference sequence). The CDR3 DNA follows: TGTGCCAGCAGCTTACTACAGGGCTCCTACGAGCAGTACTTC. Amino acid sequence: CASSLLQGSYEQYF.

This chain joins TRBV28 and TRBJ2-7; 7 bases line up with TRBD2. The CDR3 is 15 amino acids. The V segment lost 3 bases and the J segment 4 bases; nucleotides outside the gene matches: 9. Germline-derived CDR1 and CDR2 are MDHEN and SYDVKM. The DNA of the CDR3 is TGTGCCAGCAGTTTTGTTTTTTCTAGCGGATACGAGCAGTACTTC. This sequence encodes CASSFVFSSGYEQYF.

V usage is TRBV9 and J usage is TRBJ2-2, with a weak D call TRBD1 (6 bases). Deletions cut 2 bases from V and 1 base from J, with 15 bases between. Per the germline V gene, CDR1 is SGDLS and CDR2 is YYNGEE. The CDR3 contains 17 residues. The CDR3 coding sequence is TGTGCCAGCAGCGTGGTTGGGGGCCCTTTGAACACCGGGGAGCTGTTTTTT. Amino acid sequence: CASSVVGGPLNTGELFF.

This clone appeared a few times. The genes are TRBV5-5 and TRBJ2-5; no firm D call. V lost 1 base to trimming and J lost 1 base, with 5 bases between them. Looked up from germline, CDR1 is SGHKS and CDR2 is YYEKEE (reference sequence). This CDR3 is 13 amino acids long. CDR3 in amino acids: CASSLFSQETQYF. The CDR3 nucleotides are TGTGCCAGCAGCTTGTTCAGCCAAGAGACCCAGTACTTC. The variable domain in full, with the rest retrieved from reference TRBV5-5 and TRBJ2-5, is DAGVTQSPTHLIKTRGQQVTLRCSPISGHKSVSWYQQVLGQGPQFIFQYYEKEERGRGNFPDRFSARQFPNYSSELNVNALLLGDSALYLCASSLFSQETQYFGPGTRLLVL.

V gene TRBV13 combines with J gene TRBJ1-1; the D gene is possibly TRBD1 (6 bases). V lost 2 bases, J lost 4 bases, and 17 bases lay in between. The CDR3 is 16 amino acids. The germline gives CDR1 PRHDT, CDR2 FYEKMQ (reference sequence). The CDR3 nucleotides are TGTGCCAGCAGCTTATACTACAGGGTGATCGGCACTGAAGCTTTCTTT. This encodes CASSLYYRVIGTEAFF.

In this sample, this clone turned up once. The V and J genes are TRBV19 and TRBJ2-2; possible D gene TRBD2, 5 bases. The CDR3 is 14 residues long. Trimming cost V 5 bases and J 6 bases, with 13 bases left between them. The germline V gene has CDR1 LNHDA and CDR2 SQIVND (reference sequence). CDR3 region: CASSPAGYPGELFF. The DNA for the CDR3 is TGTGCCAGTAGTCCGGCGGGTTACCCCGGGGAGCTGTTTTTT.

This clone was observed once. The CDR3 sequence: CASSIVGVEETQYF. The CDR3 DNA sequence: TGCGCCAGCAGCATTGTTGGTGTGGAAGAGACCCAGTACTTC. The gene calls are TRBV5-1 and TRBJ2-5; D ambiguous. The V gene's germline CDR1 is SGHRS and CDR2 YFSETQ. The V end was cut by 4 bases, the J end by 3 bases, with 13 bases between. CDR3 size: 14 residues.

V usage is TRBV25-1 and J usage is TRBJ2-1, with D possibly being TRBD2 (6 bases). Trimming removed 7 bases at V and 7 bases at J, with 14 bases between. Germline V lookup: CDR1 MGHDK, CDR2 SYGVNS. CDR3 length equals 13 residues. Here the CDR3 reads CASNDGLMNEQFF. DNA of the CDR3: TGTGCCAGCAACGACGGACTAATGAATGAGCAGTTCTTC. The full variable domain, with the rest looked up from reference TRBV25-1 and TRBJ2-1, is EADIYQTPRYLVIGTGKKITLECSQTMGHDKMYWYQQDPGMELHLIHYSYGVNSTEKGDLSSESTVSRIRTEHFPLTLESARPSHTSQYLCASNDGLMNEQFFGPGTRLTVL.

The chain uses TRBV25-1 and TRBJ1-2; possible D gene TRBD1, 6 bases. The germline V gene has CDR1 MGHDK and CDR2 SYGVNS. This CDR3 is 13 amino acids long. Trimming shortened V by 5 bases and J by 8 bases, and 15 bases separated the two germline ends. The CDR3 region has the DNA TGTGCCAGCAGTTCCCCGACAGGCTGGGGCTACACCTTC. Amino acids: CASSSPTGWGYTF.

This rearrangement joins TRBV4-3 to TRBJ1-2; D gene unclear. With 0 bases removed from V and 3 bases from J, the gap between germline ends came to 14 bases. CDR1 is LGHNA, CDR2 YSLEER, per germline. This CDR3 has 16 residues. The CDR3 DNA is TGCGCCAGCAGCCAAGAGGTACTCGTACGGTACTATGGCTACACCTTC. Protein: CASSQEVLVRYYGYTF.

The V gene is TRBV28, the J gene TRBJ1-3, with D tentatively TRBD1 (6 bases). CDR1 is MDHEN, CDR2 SYDVKM, per germline. The CDR3 has 16 amino acids. Deletions cut 3 bases from V and 4 bases from J, with 16 bases between. CDR3 amino acids: CASSFRTARIGNTIYF. The CDR3 nucleotides read TGTGCCAGCAGTTTCAGGACAGCCCGAATAGGAAACACCATATATTTT.